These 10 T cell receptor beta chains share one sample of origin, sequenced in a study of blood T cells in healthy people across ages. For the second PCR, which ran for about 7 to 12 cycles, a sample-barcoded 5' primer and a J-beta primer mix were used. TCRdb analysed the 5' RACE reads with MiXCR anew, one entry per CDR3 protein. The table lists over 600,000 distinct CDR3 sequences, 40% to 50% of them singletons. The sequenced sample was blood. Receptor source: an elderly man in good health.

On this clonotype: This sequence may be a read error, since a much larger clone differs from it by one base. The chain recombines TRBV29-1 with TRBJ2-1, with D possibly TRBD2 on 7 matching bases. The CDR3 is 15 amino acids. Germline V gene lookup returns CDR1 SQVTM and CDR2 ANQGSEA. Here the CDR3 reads CSNNGEGGSYSEQFF. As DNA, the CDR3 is TGCAGCAACAATGGGGAGGGGGGCTCCTACAGTGAGCAGTTCTTC.

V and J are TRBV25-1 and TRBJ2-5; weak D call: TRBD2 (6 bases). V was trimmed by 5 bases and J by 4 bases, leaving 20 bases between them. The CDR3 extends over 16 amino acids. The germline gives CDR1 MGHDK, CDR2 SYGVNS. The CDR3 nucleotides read TGTGCCAGCAGTCGATGGTCCCTAGGAGGGCGAGAGACCCAGTACTTC. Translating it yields CASSRWSLGGRETQYF.

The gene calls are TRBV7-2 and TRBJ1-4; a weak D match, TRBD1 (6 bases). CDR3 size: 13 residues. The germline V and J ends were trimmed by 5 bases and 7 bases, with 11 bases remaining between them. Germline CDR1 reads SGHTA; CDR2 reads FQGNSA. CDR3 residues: CASSPFRGEKLFF. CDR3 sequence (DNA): TGTGCCAGCAGCCCCTTCAGGGGTGAAAAACTGTTTTTT. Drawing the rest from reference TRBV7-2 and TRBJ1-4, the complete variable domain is GAGVSQSPSNKVTEKGKDVELRCDPISGHTALYWYRQSLGQGLEFLIYFQGNSAPDKSGLPSDRFSAERTGGSVSTLTIQRTQQEDSAVYLCASSPFRGEKLFFGSGTQLSVL.

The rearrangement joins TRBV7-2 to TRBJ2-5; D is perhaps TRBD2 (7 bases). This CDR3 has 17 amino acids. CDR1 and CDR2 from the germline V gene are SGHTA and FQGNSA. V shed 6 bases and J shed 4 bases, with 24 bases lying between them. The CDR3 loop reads CASSRGGAGFQRETQYF. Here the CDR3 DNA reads TGTGCCAGCAGTAGAGGGGGAGCGGGATTCCAAAGAGAGACCCAGTACTTC.

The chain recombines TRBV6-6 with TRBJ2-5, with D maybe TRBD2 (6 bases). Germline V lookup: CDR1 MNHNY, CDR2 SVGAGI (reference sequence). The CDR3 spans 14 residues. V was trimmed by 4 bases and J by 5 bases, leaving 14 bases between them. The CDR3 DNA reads TGTGCCAGCAGTTCCTCGGGTAGCGGCGAGACCCAGTACTTC. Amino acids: CASSSSGSGETQYF.

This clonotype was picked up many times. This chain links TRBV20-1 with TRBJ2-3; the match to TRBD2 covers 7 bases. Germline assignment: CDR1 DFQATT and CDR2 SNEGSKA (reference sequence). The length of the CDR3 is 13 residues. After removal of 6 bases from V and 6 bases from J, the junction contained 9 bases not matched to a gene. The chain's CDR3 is CSAMRELGDTQYF. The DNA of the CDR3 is TGCAGTGCCATGCGGGAGTTGGGGGATACGCAGTATTTT.

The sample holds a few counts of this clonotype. CDR3 coding DNA: TGCAGTGCCACCGGGTCAAACACTGAAGCTTTCTTT. Translation: CSATGSNTEAFF. The V gene is TRBV20-1, the J gene TRBJ1-1, with D unclear. V was cut by 6 bases and J by 2 bases, with 10 bases left in between. CDR1 DFQATT and CDR2 SNEGSKA come from the germline V gene (reference sequence). The CDR3 runs to 12 residues.

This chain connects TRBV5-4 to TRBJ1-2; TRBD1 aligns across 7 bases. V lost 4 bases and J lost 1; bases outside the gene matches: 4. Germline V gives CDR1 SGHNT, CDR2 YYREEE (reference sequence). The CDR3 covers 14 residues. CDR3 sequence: CASSIQGVNYGYTF. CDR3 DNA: TGTGCCAGCAGCATTCAGGGGGTTAACTATGGCTACACCTTC. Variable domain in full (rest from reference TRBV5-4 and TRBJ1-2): ETGVTQSPTHLIKTRGQQVTLRCSSQSGHNTVSWYQQALGQGPQFIFQYYREEENGRGNFPPRFSGLQFPNYSSELNVNALELDDSALYLCASSIQGVNYGYTFGSGTRLTVV.

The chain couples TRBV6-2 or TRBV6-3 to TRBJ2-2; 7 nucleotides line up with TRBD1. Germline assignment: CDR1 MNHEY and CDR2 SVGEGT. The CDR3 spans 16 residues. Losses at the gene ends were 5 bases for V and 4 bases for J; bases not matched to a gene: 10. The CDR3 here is CASSTLDRISTGELFF. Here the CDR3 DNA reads TGTGCCAGCAGTACCTTGGACAGGATCAGCACCGGGGAGCTGTTTTTT.

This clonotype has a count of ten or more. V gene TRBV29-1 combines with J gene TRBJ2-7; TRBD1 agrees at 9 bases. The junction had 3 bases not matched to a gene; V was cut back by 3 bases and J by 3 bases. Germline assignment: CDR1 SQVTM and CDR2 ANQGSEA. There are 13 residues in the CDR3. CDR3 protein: CSVDGQGYYEQYF. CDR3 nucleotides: TGCAGCGTTGACGGACAGGGGTACTACGAGCAGTACTTC.